This is a list of T cell receptor beta chains from one sample in a study of cytomegalovirus exposure and HLA in healthy donors. Only in-frame clones appear in the TCRdb table, and some are missing; sequencing was by immunoSEQ multiplex PCR. The sample holds about 250,000 clones, nearly 95% seen once. The sample taken for sequencing was PBMCs. Every receptor here comes from a girl aged 2 to 10 in good health and CMV-seronegative. CDR3s include the opening cysteine and the closing phenylalanine or tryptophan. D genes are given only for firm matches. Not every row has a clone size; where given, it reads once, few, many or a size class.

v_gene,abundance,j_gene,d_gene,CDR3aa,CDR3nt
TRBV30,.,TRBJ2-7,.,CAWSVPGRGYEQYF,TGTGCCTGGAGTGTACCCGGAAGGGGCTACGAGCAGTACTTC
TRBV5-1,once,TRBJ2-7,TRBD1,CASSWGTGRSYEQYF,TGCGCCAGCAGCTGGGGGACAGGTCGATCCTACGAGCAGTACTTC
TRBV9,.,TRBJ2-1,TRBD2,CASSSGATYNEQFF,TGTGCCAGCTCTAGCGGGGCGACCTACAATGAGCAGTTCTTC
TRBV29-1,.,TRBJ2-7,TRBD1,CSGTGSYEQYF,TGCAGCGGGACAGGGAGTTACGAGCAGTACTTC
TRBV6-1,once,TRBJ1-2,TRBD1,CASSPGQFYGYTF,TGTGCCAGCAGCCCGGGACAGTTCTATGGCTACACCTTC
TRBV6-5,.,TRBJ2-1,TRBD2,CASSYSRLAGNNEQFF,TGTGCCAGCAGTTACTCGCGACTAGCGGGGAACAATGAGCAGTTCTTC
TRBV5-1,.,TRBJ2-3,TRBD2,CASSRGVASGGVRADTQYF,TGCGCCAGCAGCCGGGGCGTTGCTAGCGGGGGGGTCCGCGCAGATACGCAGTATTTT
TRBV7-9,.,TRBJ1-1,.,CASSLVSTEAFF,TGTGCCAGCAGCTTAGTTTCGACTGAAGCTTTCTTT
TRBV20-1,few,TRBJ2-1,.,CSLELGEQFF,TGCAGTCTAGAACTGGGTGAGCAGTTCTTC
TRBV15,.,TRBJ1-5,.,CATSRTDSNQPQHF,TGTGCCACCAGCAGGACAGATAGCAATCAGCCCCAGCATTTT